This entry lists 27 T cell receptor beta chains sequenced from one sample in a study of blood T cell repertoires in COVID-19. Method: immunoSEQ multiplex PCR; TCRdb's copy keeps in-frame clones and lacks some. The sample includes a few hundred thousand clones, around 91% seen only once; the top ten take about 2%. The sequenced sample consisted of peripheral blood. Receptors originate from an older woman with COVID-19, enrolled during active disease.

The chain carries TRBV6-4 and TRBJ2-2; 8 nucleotides align to TRBD2. Germline-derived CDR1 and CDR2 are MRHNA and SNTAGT. CDR3 length equals 15 residues. V lost 0 bases to trimming and J lost 3 bases; unmatched junction nucleotides: 0. CDR3 nucleotides: TGTGCCAGCAGTGACTCTAGCGGGGACACCGGGGAGCTGTTTTTT. Amino acids: CASSDSSGDTGELFF.

J is TRBJ1-3 and V is TRBV11-2; TRBD1 is a possible D gene (5 bases). The ends were cut back, 5 bases at V and 2 bases at J, with 16 bases in the middle. CDR1 and CDR2 from the germline V gene are SGHAT and FQNNGV. This CDR3 contains 16 residues. Written as DNA, the CDR3 is TGTGCCAGCAGCCTAAGGGTCGGCAGGGCTGGAAACACCATATATTTT. Translation: CASSLRVGRAGNTIYF.

This clone was detected once. The chain uses TRBV6-5 and TRBJ2-4; D may be TRBD1 (6 bases). Trimming stripped 5 bases from V and 5 bases from J, with 13 bases between. The CDR3 is 14 amino acids. CDR1 is MNHEY, CDR2 SVGAGI, per germline. This chain's CDR3 is CASSPTGSQNIQYF. CDR3 in DNA: TGTGCCAGCAGTCCTACAGGGTCCCAAAACATTCAGTACTTC.

The chain couples TRBV5-1 to TRBJ2-6, with 7 bases fitting TRBD1. CDR3 size: 15 residues. Germline V gene data show CDR1 as SGHRS and CDR2 as YFSETQ. V lost 5 bases and J lost 3; bases outside the gene matches: 5. The DNA for the CDR3 is TGCGCCAGCAGACAAGGGGGCGGTGGGGCCAACGTCCTGACTTTC. Encoded protein: CASRQGGGGANVLTF.

The rearrangement links TRBV29-1 to TRBJ1-1, with 9 bases that match TRBD1. This CDR3 comprises 13 residues. Germline lookup yields CDR1 SQVTM and CDR2 ANQGSEA. Trimming took 4 bases from V and 5 from J; bases not matched to a gene: 5. CDR3 region: CSVVGQGGTEAFF. CDR3 bases: TGCAGCGTTGTGGGACAGGGCGGAACTGAAGCTTTCTTT.

The chain uses TRBV3-1 (or the pseudogene TRBV3-2) and TRBJ1-1, with no clear D. Trimming stripped 2 bases from V and 1 base from J, with 11 bases between. The germline V gene has CDR1 LGHDT and CDR2 YNNKEL (reference sequence). This CDR3 comprises 15 residues. This CDR3 reads CASSQNSAGNTEAFF. The CDR3 nucleotides read TGTGCCAGCAGCCAAAACTCCGCCGGGAACACTGAAGCTTTCTTT.

The chain carries TRBV25-1 and TRBJ1-1; unclear D gene. The CDR3 contains 15 residues. Deletions cut 5 bases from V and 0 bases from J, with 13 bases between. Germline CDR1 and CDR2: MGHDK and SYGVNS. This chain's CDR3 is CASSLPGILNTEAFF. For the CDR3, the DNA is TGTGCCAGCAGTCTCCCAGGTATCCTGAACACTGAAGCTTTCTTT.

The rearrangement links TRBV9 to TRBJ1-1, with D possibly TRBD1 on 5 matching bases. This CDR3 spans 15 amino acids. Germline CDR1 SGDLS, CDR2 YYNGEE. V lost 4 bases and J lost 5, with 18 bases in between. CDR3: CASSPLSGGGTEAFF. DNA for the CDR3: TGTGCCAGCAGCCCACTCTCCGGGGGAGGGACTGAAGCTTTCTTT.

The chain couples TRBV13 to TRBJ2-5; TRBD1 might be the D (5 bases). The CDR3 covers 15 residues. The germline V gene encodes CDR1 PRHDT and CDR2 FYEKMQ (reference sequence). V lost 0 bases to trimming and J lost 2 bases, with 10 bases between them. CDR3 sequence: CASSLGTAFQETQYF. The CDR3 region has the DNA TGTGCCAGCAGCTTAGGGACAGCCTTTCAAGAGACCCAGTACTTC.

The genes are TRBV29-1 and TRBJ1-2; no reliable D call. The V gene's germline CDR1 is SQVTM and CDR2 ANQGSEA. V lost 3 bases and J lost 2, with 7 bases in between. The CDR3 totals 12 residues. The CDR3 loop reads CSVEGSNYGYTF. CDR3 nucleotides: TGCAGCGTTGAGGGCAGCAACTATGGCTACACCTTC.

The chain joins TRBV14 to TRBJ1-4, with D uncertain. Trimming took 5 bases from V and 0 from J, leaving 10 bases between them. The CDR3 length is 15 residues. Germline CDR1 reads SGHDN; CDR2 reads FVKESK. The CDR3 bases are TGTGCCAGCAGCTTGGGCGCAACAACTAATGAAAAACTGTTTTTT. This encodes CASSLGATTNEKLFF. The variable domain in full, completed from reference TRBV14 and TRBJ1-4, reads EAGVTQFPSHSVIEKGQTVTLRCDPISGHDNLYWYRRVMGKEIKFLLHFVKESKQDESGMPNNRFLAERTGGTYSTLKVQPAELEDSGVYFCASSLGATTNEKLFFGSGTQLSVL.

The rearrangement uses TRBV7-2 and TRBJ2-3; 10 nucleotides align to TRBD2. Germline V lookup: CDR1 SGHTA, CDR2 FQGNSA. This CDR3 has 16 residues. Germline trimming cut 5 bases from V and 6 bases from J; bases unmatched to any gene: 11. The CDR3 spells CASSLGRAGGTDTQYF. The CDR3 nucleotides read TGTGCCAGCAGCCTAGGAAGAGCGGGGGGGACCGATACGCAGTATTTT.

This rearrangement joins TRBV4-3 to TRBJ1-1; D gene ambiguous. This CDR3 is built from 13 residues. V was pared by 4 bases and J by 4 bases, with 10 bases between. Germline CDR1 is LGHNA and CDR2 is YSLEER. The CDR3 region is CASSRDWSTEAFF. CDR3 sequence (DNA): TGCGCCAGCAGCCGCGACTGGAGCACTGAAGCTTTCTTT.

The J gene is TRBJ2-6, the V gene TRBV2; D may be TRBD2 (5 bases). Looked up from germline, CDR1 is SNHLY and CDR2 is FYNNEI. The CDR3 loop spans 17 amino acids. The V end lost 6 bases, the J end lost 1 base, and 16 bases lay between the germline ends. The CDR3 here is CASRLRDTRSGANVLTF. CDR3 sequence (DNA): TGTGCCAGCAGGCTCCGGGATACCCGATCTGGGGCCAACGTCCTGACTTTC.

The chain combines TRBV18 with TRBJ1-4; D unclear. The CDR3 is 14 amino acids. V lost 3 bases, J lost 10 bases, and 15 bases lay in between. Germline V lookup: CDR1 KGHSH, CDR2 LQKENI. The CDR3 bases are TGTGCCAGCTCACCCGGGCGGGATGTTGGAAAACTGTTTTTT. Protein sequence: CASSPGRDVGKLFF.

The chain uses TRBV7-8 and TRBJ1-2, with D uncertain. V was cut by 2 bases and J by 2 bases, with 6 bases left in between. Germline CDR1 is SGHVS and CDR2 is FQNEAQ. The CDR3 is made up of 13 amino acids. The CDR3 here is CASSLIQNYGYTF. The CDR3 DNA sequence: TGTGCCAGCAGCTTAATCCAGAACTATGGCTACACCTTC. The entire variable domain, with the rest obtained from reference TRBV7-8 and TRBJ1-2, is as follows: GAGVSQSPRYKVAKRGQDVALRCDPISGHVSLFWYQQALGQGPEFLTYFQNEAQLDKSGLPSDRFFAERPEGSVSTLKIQRTQQEDSAVYLCASSLIQNYGYTFGSGTRLTVV.

The V and J genes are TRBV5-4 and TRBJ2-2; TRBD1 might be the D (6 bases). CDR3 size: 14 residues. Trimming shortened V by 2 bases and J by 6 bases, and 11 bases separated the two germline ends. Germline loops: CDR1 SGHNT, CDR2 YYREEE (reference sequence). CDR3 in amino acids: CASSFSRGSGELFF. The CDR3 DNA reads TGTGCCAGCAGCTTTTCCAGGGGTTCCGGGGAGCTGTTTTTT. The whole variable domain, filled in from reference TRBV5-4 and TRBJ2-2, reads ETGVTQSPTHLIKTRGQQVTLRCSSQSGHNTVSWYQQALGQGPQFIFQYYREEENGRGNFPPRFSGLQFPNYSSELNVNALELDDSALYLCASSFSRGSGELFFGEGSRLTVL.

The chain has TRBV6-2 or TRBV6-3 and TRBJ1-1; D gene uncertain. Trimming pared 5 bases from V and 0 bases from J, leaving 10 bases between. CDR3 length equals 14 residues. Germline CDR1 reads MNHEY; CDR2 reads SVGEGT. CDR3 loop: CASSPGFMNTEAFF. As DNA, the CDR3 is TGTGCCAGCAGTCCCGGGTTCATGAACACTGAAGCTTTCTTT.

This chain joins TRBV7-2 and TRBJ2-1, with 12 positions matching TRBD2. There are 19 residues in the CDR3. The V segment lost 0 bases and the J segment 0 bases; nucleotides outside the gene matches: 6. From germline, CDR1 is SGHTA and CDR2 FQGNSA. The CDR3 is CASSLAGTSGFSSYNEQFF. Written as DNA, the CDR3 is TGTGCCAGCAGCTTAGCCGGGACTAGCGGGTTTAGCTCCTACAATGAGCAGTTCTTC. Drawing the rest from reference TRBV7-2 and TRBJ2-1, the complete variable domain is GAGVSQSPSNKVTEKGKDVELRCDPISGHTALYWYRQSLGQGLEFLIYFQGNSAPDKSGLPSDRFSAERTGGSVSTLTIQRTQQEDSAVYLCASSLAGTSGFSSYNEQFFGPGTRLTVL.

The genes are TRBV4-1 and TRBJ1-1; 9 nucleotides align to TRBD1. The length of the CDR3 is 15 residues. J was trimmed by 7 bases and V by 2 bases; bases with no gene match: 8. CDR1 MGHRA and CDR2 YSYEKL come from the germline V gene. The CDR3 bases are TGCGCCAGCAGCCAAACTGGACAGGGGTCAGGTGAAGCTTTCTTT. Translation gives CASSQTGQGSGEAFF.

The chain carries TRBV18 and TRBJ2-6; unclear D gene. The length of the CDR3 is 15 residues. Trimming pared 0 bases from V and 1 base from J, leaving 4 bases between. Germline CDR1 KGHSH, CDR2 LQKENI. The CDR3 DNA follows: TGTGCCAGCTCACCACCAGCTTCTGGGGCCAACGTCCTGACTTTC. It encodes CASSPPASGANVLTF.

The rearrangement joins TRBV2 to TRBJ1-5; D not resolved. The germline CDR1 and CDR2 sequences are SNHLY and FYNNEI. CDR3 length: 15 amino acids. Trimming stripped 1 base from V and 4 bases from J, with 11 bases between. CDR3 loop: CASSEEAGQNQPQHF. The CDR3 bases are TGTGCCAGCAGTGAAGAGGCAGGTCAGAATCAGCCCCAGCATTTT.

DNA for the CDR3: TGTGCCAGCAGCTTAGGGGGTTCCCGGGGGACTGAAGCTTTCTTT. It codes for CASSLGGSRGTEAFF. This chain links TRBV7-2 with TRBJ1-1, with D possibly TRBD1 on 5 matching bases. The CDR3 is 15 amino acids. Germline-derived CDR1 and CDR2 are SGHTA and FQGNSA. Trimming cost V 1 base and J 5 bases, with 14 bases left between them. Filled out from reference TRBV7-2 and TRBJ1-1, the complete variable domain reads GAGVSQSPSNKVTEKGKDVELRCDPISGHTALYWYRQSLGQGLEFLIYFQGNSAPDKSGLPSDRFSAERTGGSVSTLTIQRTQQEDSAVYLCASSLGGSRGTEAFFGQGTRLTVV.

The chain recombines TRBV5-1 with TRBJ1-1; possible D gene TRBD1, 5 bases. The CDR3 length is 13 residues. The ends were cut back, 4 bases at V and 5 bases at J, with 12 bases in the middle. Germline CDR1 and CDR2: SGHRS and YFSETQ. CDR3 in amino acids: CASSRSGGTEAFF. In DNA form, the CDR3 reads TGCGCCAGCAGCCGGTCGGGGGGGACTGAAGCTTTCTTT.

This clone was recorded once. The V gene is TRBV20-1, the J gene TRBJ2-7; D is uncertain. V lost 1 base and J lost 4, with 5 bases in between. CDR1 is DFQATT, CDR2 SNEGSKA, per germline (reference sequence). The CDR3 is made up of 11 amino acids. CDR3 sequence: CSARAPYEQYF. CDR3 DNA sequence: TGCAGTGCTAGAGCCCCTTACGAGCAGTACTTC.

A single count supports this clone. The V call is TRBV19, the J call TRBJ2-3; TRBD1 might be the D (5 bases). This CDR3 spans 12 amino acids. V lost 6 bases and J 3 bases, leaving 7 bases between the germline ends. CDR1 LNHDA and CDR2 SQIVND come from the germline V gene (reference sequence). The CDR3 nucleotides are TGTGCCAGTAGCGACAGTACAGATACGCAGTATTTT. It is translated as CASSDSTDTQYF.

V usage is TRBV4-2 and J usage is TRBJ1-1; TRBD1 matches 7 bases. Germline loops: CDR1 LGHNA, CDR2 YNFKEQ. The CDR3 consists of 16 residues. J lost 0 bases, V lost 5 bases, and 9 bases had no gene match. CDR3 sequence: CASSAARDSMNTEAFF. In DNA form, the CDR3 reads TGTGCCAGCAGCGCCGCGCGGGACAGTATGAACACTGAAGCTTTCTTT.